This entry describes one T cell receptor beta chain. Its cognate antigen has yet to be identified. Per-base qualities were not stored, and no clone one base away is much larger. This sample is drawn from a study of beta chain features in type 1 diabetes (dated by TCRdb to the late 2010s). For the study in its entirety: No differences in mean age, gender distribution, total cell number or subset yield were found between patients and healthy donors. In the study, recently diagnosed type 1 diabetes patients and matched healthy donors were compared on the TCRB repertoires of their sorted circulating CD4+ T cell subsets. Naive and central memory subsets were obtained from all 30 or so donors, but regulatory and stem cell-like memory subsets were isolated from only 8 patients and roughly 8 healthy donors. A total of around 110,000,000 sorted cells were examined across all samples, and a strong correlation was observed between cell number per subset and RNA yield. Broader findings and caveats from the paper: Naive, central memory and regulatory TCRB repertoires appeared to be more similar among patients than among healthy donors. Patients with type 1 diabetes made fewer insertions and deleted more nucleotides at VDJ recombination sites, implying thymic rearrangement abnormalities. Sequencing cDNA rather than genomic DNA could over-represent highly expressing activated cells, although activation and CD3 levels did not differ between groups. HLA sub-analyses involved small numbers of individuals, so any influence of HLA type on TCRB rearrangement remained unresolved. Shorter templates might have been favored by PCR, but patient and control samples were amplified and corrected together, so both groups would have been affected equally by any skew. A moderate but significant shortening of TCRB CDR3 length was observed in type 1 diabetes patients in all four CD4+ subsets.

The entire amount of isolated RNA was reverse transcribed using the High Capacity cDNA Reverse Transcription Kit, so the sequenced TCRB transcripts were expressed ones. Deep immunoSEQ sequencing was performed on naive, central memory and regulatory T cell samples, with an average of approximately 3.9 million total reads per sample. Sorted cells were lysed in RLT buffer and RNA was extracted with DNase-treated RNeasy Micro or Mini kits, depending on cell number. To prevent cross-contamination, every cell subset was processed on its own, while patient and healthy donor samples were processed together. Using the immunoSEQ multiplex PCR, TCRB sequences were amplified from cDNA into 87-bp fragments spanning the CDR3 region. The amplicons were sequenced using the Illumina HiSeq platform. Concerning the study's data processing: PCR bias was computationally corrected using synthetic template baselines, reads within Hamming distance 2 were collapsed, and singletons that could not be merged were discarded. Reads were aligned against IMGT to assign V, D and J genes, CDR3 length and insertions or deletions at six rearrangement sites. Within each subset, clonotype counts were normalized to sorted cell number, after which true diversity and Gini coefficients were computed with the tcR R package. The overlap coefficient, calculated on TCRB nucleotide sequences, was used to measure repertoire sharing. As a proxy for the pre-selection repertoire, out-of-frame TCRB sequences from naive cells were analyzed. TCRdb obtained this table from immuneACCESS and retained in-frame rearrangements with V and J assigned. These tables miss some clones; where compared with another copy, unresolved V genes account for less than half of the shortfall, and the remainder is unexplained. V and J calls plus clone size are reproduced from that table; the DNA served to infer D and trimming. For this sample the table gives some 660,000 clones, of which roughly 13% were detected only once. Of the sample, approximately 0.042% is held by the ten largest clones.

A single peripheral blood draw of about 120 mL on average was collected from each donor into heparinised tubes. Naive, central memory, regulatory and stem cell-like memory CD4+ T cells were sorted on a BD FACSAria II using a panel including CD45RO, CCR7, CD25, CD127, CD95 and CD27. All sorted populations exceeded 98% purity. Right away, PBMCs were isolated by Lymphoprep density gradient centrifugation and were stained directly, with no culture step. To minimize batch effects, samples were stained and sorted in pairs, one healthy donor with one patient per experiment. This TCR was sampled from a man younger than 30 with type 1 diabetes. Sequencing input: naive CD4+ T cells from blood. The cell subset or site label, read with the paper, signifies: true naive CD4+ T cells.

The CDR3 region: CASSEGPRARDRANVLTF. The base sequence is TGTGCCAGCAGTGAAGGACCCAGGGCCAGGGACCGGGCCAACGTCCTGACTTTC. The sequence is built from TRBV2 and TRBJ2-6, with the D assignment possibly TRBD1 or TRBD2, given 5 matching bases for each. Trimming at the junction amounts to 1 base on V and 5 bases on J, and the germline ends lie 18 bases apart. From the cysteine up to the phenylalanine, the CDR3 has a length of 18 residues. Kept here is only the CDR3 DNA, which spans 54 bases and is read in frame from base 1. Sequences SNHLY (CDR1) and FYNNEI (CDR2) are obtained from the germline V gene.